The TCR beta chain described here comes from a study of blood T cell repertoires in COVID-19. Overall study context: Sites across the United States, Italy and Spain contributed samples from acute and convalescent COVID-19.

As handled by the study authors: Reference gene primer amplification gave nucleated cell count estimates. Sequenced by immunoSEQ multiplex PCR; TCRdb stores in-frame clones only, minus some. V, J and clone size reflect that table, while D and trimming were determined from the DNA. The table records approximately 240,000 clones, approximately 85% of them present only once. V dropped 4 bases and J dropped 0 bases, with 10 bases sitting between them. CDR1 is ENHRY, CDR2 SYGVKD, per germline. The CDR3 runs to 15 residues. The chain employs TRBV10-3 and TRBJ1-5; D is unresolved. Sequences were obtained from peripheral blood. This receptor was obtained from a man between 45 and 60 years old who had recovered from COVID-19. The CDR3 DNA is TGTGCCATCAGTGGGAGCGACGGTAGCAATCAGCCCCAGCATTTT. It encodes CAISGSDGSNQPQHF.